One and the same sample provided the 16 T cell receptor beta chains below, sequenced in a study of T-cell memory formation after mild COVID-19. Via MiXCR, TCRdb re-called the 5' RACE reads, giving one row per CDR3 protein. Here the sample spans some 490,000 distinct CDR3 sequences, around a sixth being singletons. Sequencing was performed on PBMCs or a T cell subset sorted from them (not recorded which). Receptors were obtained from an adult woman who had mild COVID-19 (a few samples of this study predate the infection). Cell type and time point are not known.

This clonotype was recorded a few times. The chain is built from TRBV5-5 and TRBJ2-1, with D possibly being TRBD2 (6 bases). Germline CDR1 SGHKS, CDR2 YYEKEE (reference sequence). This CDR3 has 15 amino acids. The ends were cut back, 4 bases at V and 3 bases at J, with 14 bases in the middle. DNA of the CDR3: TGTGCCAGCAGCCGGAGGGTTCCCCACTACAATGAGCAGTTCTTC. Translated: CASSRRVPHYNEQFF.

This sequence joins TRBV29-1 and TRBJ2-7, with D perhaps TRBD1 (6 bases). The V end was cut by 4 bases, the J end by 2 bases, with 9 bases between. This CDR3 comprises 12 residues. From germline, CDR1 is SQVTM and CDR2 ANQGSEA. In DNA form, the CDR3 reads TGCAGCGTTGGGACAGAGCCCTACGAGCAGTACTTC. As protein: CSVGTEPYEQYF.

This clonotype was observed a few times. The chain couples TRBV18 to TRBJ2-3, with D unclear. The germline V and J ends were trimmed by 3 bases and 0 bases, with 4 bases remaining between them. In germline, CDR1 is KGHSH, CDR2 LQKENI. The CDR3 contains 13 residues. DNA for the CDR3: TGTGCCAGCTCACCTCTCAGCACAGATACGCAGTATTTT. Encoded protein: CASSPLSTDTQYF.

This clonotype was picked up a small number of times. This chain links TRBV9 with TRBJ2-1; 8 bases line up with TRBD2. Germline CDR1 reads SGDLS; CDR2 reads YYNGEE. The CDR3 is 17 residues long. V shed 0 bases, J shed 1 base, and the junction held 6 bases outside the gene matches. The CDR3 is CASSVGVGRGSYNEQFF. The DNA for the CDR3 is TGTGCCAGCAGCGTAGGAGTCGGGAGGGGGTCCTACAATGAGCAGTTCTTC.

The rearrangement links TRBV12-3 or TRBV12-4 to TRBJ1-2; 8 bases fit TRBD1. With V trimmed by 5 bases and J by 4 bases, 15 bases remained unmatched. The CDR3 spans 17 residues. The CDR3 protein is CASSLDRGRYSSYGYTF. The CDR3, as DNA: TGTGCCAGCAGTCTCGACAGGGGACGATATAGTAGCTATGGCTACACCTTC.

The chain couples TRBV4-1 to TRBJ2-7, with a weak D call TRBD1 (5 bases). This CDR3 is 14 amino acids long. V lost 1 base, J lost 4 bases, and 11 bases lay in between. CDR1 MGHRA and CDR2 YSYEKL come from the germline V gene. This chain's CDR3 is CASSQALTGYEQYF. The CDR3 bases are TGCGCCAGCAGCCAAGCTCTTACAGGTTACGAGCAGTACTTC.

The chain has TRBV12-3 or TRBV12-4 and TRBJ2-1, with 7 bases aligning to TRBD2. V trimming: 1 base; J trimming: 2 bases; junction bases outside the gene matches: 2. The CDR3 loop spans 15 amino acids. The CDR3 is CASSLVRGTYNEQFF. The DNA for the CDR3 is TGTGCCAGCAGTTTAGTGCGGGGGACCTACAATGAGCAGTTCTTC.

The gene calls are TRBV10-3 and TRBJ1-2, with 7 bases identical to TRBD1. After removal of 6 bases from V and 3 bases from J, the junction contained 13 bases not matched to a gene. The CDR3 is 16 residues long. Germline CDR1 ENHRY, CDR2 SYGVKD. Here the CDR3 DNA reads TGTGCCATCAGACCAGACAGACAGGGAGAGCACTATGGCTACACCTTC. Residues: CAIRPDRQGEHYGYTF.

This sequence joins TRBV7-8 and TRBJ2-7; D not certain. The V end was cut by 1 base, the J end by 3 bases, with 13 bases between. The CDR3 contains 15 residues. Germline V CDR1 and CDR2: SGHVS, FQNEAQ. The CDR3 loop reads CASSLGLLEDYEQYF. The CDR3 DNA reads TGTGCCAGCAGCTTAGGACTCTTAGAGGACTACGAGCAGTACTTC.

The chain couples TRBV2 to TRBJ1-1; D unresolved. Trimming left V 7 bases short and J 11 bases short, with 20 bases between. Germline CDR1 SNHLY, CDR2 FYNNEI. This CDR3 is built from 13 residues. Here the CDR3 reads CASTLSTRVGAFF. CDR3 sequence (DNA): TGTGCCAGCACCCTGTCGACGAGGGTTGGGGCTTTCTTT.

The chain joins TRBV7-3 to TRBJ2-7, with a weak D call TRBD2 (6 bases). The CDR3 has 13 amino acids. Trimming removed 0 bases from V and 6 bases from J, with 9 bases in between. In germline, CDR1 is SGHTA, CDR2 FQGTGA. The CDR3 DNA follows: TGTGCCAGCAGCTTAACGTGGGGGGTCGAGCAGTACTTC. Protein sequence: CASSLTWGVEQYF.

This clonotype was counted a single time. This chain connects TRBV5-6 to TRBJ1-2, with a tentative D call TRBD1 (5 bases). The CDR3 spans 14 residues. V shed 0 bases and J shed 4 bases, with 10 bases lying between them. Germline lookup yields CDR1 SGHDT and CDR2 YYEEEE. The CDR3 DNA is TGTGCCAGCAGCTTGGTACAGGCCTTCTATGGCTACACCTTC. Translating gives CASSLVQAFYGYTF.

The V call is TRBV30, the J call TRBJ2-7, with 8 bases lining up with TRBD2. This CDR3 is built from 14 residues. V shed 1 base and J 6 bases; nucleotides not matched to a gene: 8. Germline CDR1 GTSNPN, CDR2 SVGIG (reference sequence). The CDR3 nucleotides read TGTGCCTGGAGTGAACTAGCGGTAGCTGGCGAGCAGTACTTC. Encoded protein: CAWSELAVAGEQYF. Full variable domain (outside the CDR3, taken from reference TRBV30 and TRBJ2-7): SQTIHQWPATLVQPVGSPLSLECTVEGTSNPNLYWYRQAAGRGLQLLFYSVGIGQISSEVPQNLSASRPQDRQFILSSKKLLLSDSGFYLCAWSELAVAGEQYFGPGTRLTVT.

This clonotype has just a few counts. The rearrangement links TRBV6-1 to TRBJ1-2; a possible D gene is TRBD1 (5 bases). The CDR3 sequence is 17 residues long. Between the trimmed V and J ends, which lost 7 bases and 7 bases, there was a span of 28 bases. The germline V gene has CDR1 MNHNS and CDR2 SASEGT. The CDR3 region is CASTSTLQVLQFGGYTF. Written as DNA, the CDR3 is TGTGCCAGCACCAGCACCCTACAGGTTCTCCAGTTTGGTGGCTACACCTTC.

This clonotype showed up just a few times. The DNA for the CDR3 is TGTGCCAGCAGTTACGCAGGAAGATCCTACGAGCAGTACTTC. This sequence encodes CASSYAGRSYEQYF. This chain connects TRBV6-5 to TRBJ2-7, with no clear D. CDR3 size: 14 residues. Germline assignment: CDR1 MNHEY and CDR2 SVGAGI. Deletions cut 2 bases from V and 1 base from J, with 9 bases between.

This clonotype appeared many times. The chain uses TRBV7-2 and TRBJ2-7; TRBD1 matches 8 bases. There are 14 residues in the CDR3. Unmatched junction bases numbered 3, after V lost 5 bases and J lost 0 bases. CDR1 SGHTA and CDR2 FQGNSA come from the germline V gene. Written as DNA, the CDR3 is TGTGCCAGCAGCCCGGACAGGGTCTCCTACGAGCAGTACTTC. It is translated as CASSPDRVSYEQYF.